Sequencing of this TCR beta chain was carried out in a study of cytomegalovirus exposure and HLA in healthy donors. The CDR3 loop spans 15 amino acids. In germline, CDR1 is SEHNR, CDR2 FQNEAQ (reference sequence). V gave up 3 bases and J gave up 4 bases; unmatched junction bases: 7. Researchers ran the PCR with 60 Vbeta and 13 Jbeta primers. Profiling relied on immunoSEQ multiplex PCR, and the TCRdb table lists in-frame clones only, not all of them. The sample contains 150,000 to 200,000 clones, about four fifths of which appear only once. The sequence came from a male donor in good health and CMV-seropositive. The rearrangement uses TRBV7-9 and TRBJ1-1; 8 positions match TRBD1. The source material was PBMCs. CDR3 region: CASSLKVQGGTEAFF. CDR3 sequence (DNA): TGTGCCAGCAGCTTGAAGGTACAGGGGGGCACTGAAGCTTTCTTT.